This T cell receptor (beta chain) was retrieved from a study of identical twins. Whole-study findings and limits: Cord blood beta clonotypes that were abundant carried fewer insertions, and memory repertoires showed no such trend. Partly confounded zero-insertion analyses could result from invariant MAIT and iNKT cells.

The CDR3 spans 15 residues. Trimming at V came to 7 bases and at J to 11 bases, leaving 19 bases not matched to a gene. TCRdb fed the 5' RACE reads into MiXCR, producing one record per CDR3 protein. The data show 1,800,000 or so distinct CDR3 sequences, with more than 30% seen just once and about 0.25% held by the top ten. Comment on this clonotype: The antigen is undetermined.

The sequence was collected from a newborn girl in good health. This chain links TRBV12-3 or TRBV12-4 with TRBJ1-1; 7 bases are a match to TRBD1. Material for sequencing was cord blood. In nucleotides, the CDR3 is TGTGCCAGCACCGAAAACTACAGGGGCAGGATGAGGGCTTTCTTT. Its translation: CASTENYRGRMRAFF.